Presented here are 4 T cell receptor beta chains from one specimen sequenced in a study of T cell repertoires in cytomegalovirus infection. TCRdb fed the reads into MiXCR, producing one record per CDR3 protein. The sample lists roughly 730,000 distinct CDR3 sequences; around 31% were seen once. No antigen is known for these receptors. The material sequenced was cultured PBMCs, taken from culture after CMV antigen stimulation. These receptor sequences come from a human donor in good health (CMV status not recorded). Some clones in this sample may be carry-over from other donors' samples.

This clonotype was counted between two and nine times. The chain uses TRBV20-1 and TRBJ1-1; the D is unclear. V was clipped by 6 bases and J by 10 bases, with 18 bases between them. The CDR3 covers 12 residues. CDR1 is DFQATT, CDR2 SNEGSKA, per germline (reference sequence). CDR3 sequence reads: CSAPPRSLGAFF. In DNA, the CDR3 is TGCAGTGCCCCCCCACGGTCGCTCGGAGCTTTCTTT.

This clonotype was recorded a few times. The genes are TRBV11-2 and TRBJ2-3; 8 nucleotides align to TRBD2. The J segment lost 11 bases and the V segment lost 5 bases, leaving 3 bases of the junction unmatched. CDR1 is SGHAT and CDR2 is FQNNGV in the germline V gene. The CDR3 is 11 amino acids. CDR3 protein: CASSPGGGQYF. DNA for the CDR3: TGTGCCAGCAGCCCGGGGGGGGGGCAGTATTTT.

V is TRBV29-1 and J is TRBJ2-3, with D hard to call. This CDR3 comprises 15 residues. Germline lookup yields CDR1 SQVTM and CDR2 ANQGSEA. With 4 bases removed from V and 3 bases from J, the gap between germline ends came to 17 bases. The chain's CDR3 is CSVAARSPSTDTQYF. The DNA of the CDR3 is TGCAGCGTTGCTGCTAGGTCCCCTTCTACAGATACGCAGTATTTT.

V gene TRBV6-1 combines with J gene TRBJ2-1, with 11 bases fitting TRBD2. With V trimmed by 6 bases and J by 6 bases, 4 bases remained unmatched. This CDR3 comprises 14 residues. Germline assignment: CDR1 MNHNS and CDR2 SASEGT. CDR3 sequence (DNA): TGTGCCAGCAGCAGACTAGCGGGAATCAATGAGCAGTTCTTC. Translation gives CASSRLAGINEQFF.